This T cell receptor beta chain is drawn from a study of OX40 agonist ivuxolimab in advanced cancers. Clones were sequenced by immunoSEQ multiplex PCR, and TCRdb holds only the in-frame ones, with some missing. The table shows fewer than 90,000 clones, with around 87% occurring only once. The sequenced sample was CD4+ or CD8+ T cells sorted from blood, obtained in a trial of the OX40 agonist ivuxolimab. This clonotype originated in an adult with an advanced solid tumor such as melanoma, head and neck, liver or kidney cancer.

In DNA, the CDR3 is TGTGCCAGCGCTCCCCTCGCCAGTCTTCCCAAGACCCAGTACTTC. Encoded protein: CASAPLASLPKTQYF. This chain uses TRBV2 with TRBJ2-5; no clear D. The germline CDR1 and CDR2 sequences are SNHLY and FYNNEI. V was shortened by 8 bases and J by 6 bases, with 22 bases between the two germline ends. This CDR3 comprises 15 residues. The full variable domain, its missing parts supplied by reference TRBV2 and TRBJ2-5, is EPEVTQTPSHQVTQMGQEVILRCVPISNHLYFYWYRQILGQKVEFLVSFYNNEISEKSEIFDDQFSVERPDGSNFTLKIRSTKLEDSAMYFCASAPLASLPKTQYFGPGTRLLVL.